This T cell receptor beta chain was captured in a study of OX40 agonist ivuxolimab in advanced cancers. Germline CDR1 and CDR2: MNHNS and SASEGT. The CDR3 extends over 14 amino acids. Trimming cost V 1 base and J 4 bases, with 8 bases left between them. Profiled with immunoSEQ multiplex PCR; TCRdb holds only in-frame clones, not every one. The table records about 80,000 clones, around 93% of them present only once. The chain uses TRBV6-1 and TRBJ2-1; D not certain. The TCR comes from an adult with an advanced solid tumor such as melanoma, head and neck, liver or kidney cancer. Material: CD4+ or CD8+ T cells sorted from blood, obtained in a trial of the OX40 agonist ivuxolimab. The CDR3 DNA is TGTGCCAGCAGTGAAGGAACTTTATACAATGAGCAGTTCTTC. Translated, it gives CASSEGTLYNEQFF.